This T cell receptor beta chain was identified in a study of tumor-infiltrating lymphocytes in glioblastoma multiforme. In the case of this clonotype: At one end the junction does not follow the germline gene, possibly because of a read error.

This CDR3 is built from 13 residues. Germline V gene lookup returns CDR1 DFQATT and CDR2 SNEGSKA (reference sequence). TCR beta libraries were built from RNA through three nested multiplex PCR rounds using modified ARM-PCR. A C-beta primer primed TCRB cDNA from around 0.5 ug RNA. TCRdb itself ran the multiplex PCR reads through MiXCR, one entry per CDR3 protein. The sample carries about 9,000 distinct CDR3 sequences, 70% to 80% recorded once. This clonotype originated in a male donor with glioblastoma. The V call is TRBV20-1, the J call TRBJ1-1, with 10 bases lining up with TRBD1. Sequenced: brain tumor tissue. This CDR3 reads CSARGDRGSETFF. The CDR3 DNA reads TGCAGTGCTAGAGGGGACAGGGGTTCTGAAACTTTCTTT.